The present TCR beta chain was sequenced within a study of blood T cell repertoires in COVID-19 (dated by TCRdb to the early 2020s). Describing the broader study: Samples covering the acute and convalescent phases of COVID-19 were provided by collaborators in the United States, Italy and Spain. The prospective study material was composed of cDNA or gDNA derived from T cells, B-cell-depleted T cells, or PBMCs. The samples were drawn from the first 160 participants of the ongoing ImmuneRACE study and from 950 to 1,500 subjects provided by 6 global collaborators. Where available, HLA class I and class II types were obtained from metadata supplied by the sample provider rather than from assay-based typing. The sample metadata nearly always contained a de-identified subject ID, COVID-19 status, age in years and sex. A freely available public database, intended as a resource for researchers studying the immune response to SARS-CoV-2, is where the repertoires were released. Subjects who had been exposed to COVID-19, were actively infected with it, or had recovered from it provided the deeply sampled blood TCRbeta repertoires that made up the dataset.

The germline V and J ends show losses of 7 bases and 1 base respectively, and no gene match explains 6 bases of the junction. The germline V gene (reference sequence) yields LNHDA for CDR1 and SQIVND for CDR2. Measured from the cysteine to the phenylalanine, the CDR3 is 14 residues long. Just the 42-base CDR3 DNA is kept, in frame starting at base 1. Collaborating institutions collected whole blood in K2EDTA tubes following their own protocols. For TCRbeta analysis, collaborators shipped samples as frozen whole blood, isolated PBMCs, or DNA extracted from either of those sample types. Comment on this clone: There is no known antigen for this receptor. Base qualities were left out, and no much larger clone turns up one base away.

General conclusions and limits of the study: The amount of clinical and demographic metadata varied by source and participant and was provided uncurated.

The immunoSEQ Assay, a bias-controlled multiplex PCR, was used to amplify TCRbeta CDR3 regions from genomic DNA. Per the source publication's procedure: Within the assay, amplification of reference gene primers was used to estimate how many nucleated cells each sample contained. Sequence reads were collapsed and filtered to measure the absolute abundance of every unique TCRbeta CDR3 rearrangement. For each sample, productive Simpson clonality was calculated as the square root of Simpson's diversity index across productive rearrangements. As stored in TCRdb, this immuneACCESS dataset retains in-frame rearrangements with V and J assigned. A fraction of the clones does not appear; measured against another copy, unresolved V genes explain less than half of the discrepancy, and the remainder lacks a known reason. The DNA gave D and trimming, while V, J and clone size come from that table. The sample table lists approximately 140,000 clones, less than 85% of them with a count of one. Clones ranked in the top ten supply 17% of the sample.

The sequenced material came from peripheral blood. The chain joins TRBV19 to TRBJ2-5, and TRBD2 aligns with 7 junction nucleotides. The receptor's source is an elderly woman with acute or convalescent COVID-19. The DNA reads as follows: TGTGCCAGTAAAAGGCGGGGGACCCAAGAGACCCAGTACTTC. This gives the protein CASKRRGTQETQYF.